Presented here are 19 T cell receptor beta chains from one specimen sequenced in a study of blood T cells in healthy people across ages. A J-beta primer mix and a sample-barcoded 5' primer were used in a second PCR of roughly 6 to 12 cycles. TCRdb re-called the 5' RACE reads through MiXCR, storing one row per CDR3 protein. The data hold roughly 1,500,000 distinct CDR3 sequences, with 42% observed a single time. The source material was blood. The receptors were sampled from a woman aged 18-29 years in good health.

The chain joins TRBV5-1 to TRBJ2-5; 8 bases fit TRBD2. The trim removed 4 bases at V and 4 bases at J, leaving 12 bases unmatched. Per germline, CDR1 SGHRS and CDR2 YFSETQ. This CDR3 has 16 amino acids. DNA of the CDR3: TGCGCCAGCAGCGGTCCACCTCTTCTAGCGGGAGAGACCCAGTACTTC. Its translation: CASSGPPLLAGETQYF.

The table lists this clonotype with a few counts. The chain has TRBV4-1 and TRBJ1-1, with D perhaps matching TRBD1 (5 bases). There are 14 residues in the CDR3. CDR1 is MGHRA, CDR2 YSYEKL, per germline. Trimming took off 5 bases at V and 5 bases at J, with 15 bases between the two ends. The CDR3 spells CASSVDSVGTEAFF. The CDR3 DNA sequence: TGCGCCAGCAGCGTTGACAGTGTTGGTACTGAAGCTTTCTTT.

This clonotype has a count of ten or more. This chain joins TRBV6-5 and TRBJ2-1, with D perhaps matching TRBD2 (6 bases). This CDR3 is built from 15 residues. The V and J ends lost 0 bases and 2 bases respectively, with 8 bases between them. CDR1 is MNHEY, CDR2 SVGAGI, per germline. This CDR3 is CASSYSASAYNEQFF. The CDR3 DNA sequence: TGTGCCAGCAGTTACTCAGCTAGCGCCTACAATGAGCAGTTCTTC.

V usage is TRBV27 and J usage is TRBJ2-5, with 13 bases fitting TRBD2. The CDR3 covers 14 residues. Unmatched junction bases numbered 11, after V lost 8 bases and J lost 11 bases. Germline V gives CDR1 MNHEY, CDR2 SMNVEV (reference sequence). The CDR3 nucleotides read TGTGCCAGCTGCAACGGACTAGCGGGAGCCGGGCAGTACTTC. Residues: CASCNGLAGAGQYF.

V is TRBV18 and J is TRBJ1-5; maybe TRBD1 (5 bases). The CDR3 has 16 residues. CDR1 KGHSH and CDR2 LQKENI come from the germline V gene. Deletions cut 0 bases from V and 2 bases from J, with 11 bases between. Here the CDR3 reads CASSPPVGGRNQPQHF. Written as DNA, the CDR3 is TGTGCCAGCTCACCACCGGTCGGGGGTCGCAATCAGCCCCAGCATTTT. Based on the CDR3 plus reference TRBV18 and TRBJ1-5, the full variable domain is NAGVMQNPRHLVRRRGQEARLRCSPMKGHSHVYWYRQLPEEGLKFMVYLQKENIIDESGMPKERFSAEFPKEGPSILRIQQVVRGDSAAYFCASSPPVGGRNQPQHFGDGTRLSIL.

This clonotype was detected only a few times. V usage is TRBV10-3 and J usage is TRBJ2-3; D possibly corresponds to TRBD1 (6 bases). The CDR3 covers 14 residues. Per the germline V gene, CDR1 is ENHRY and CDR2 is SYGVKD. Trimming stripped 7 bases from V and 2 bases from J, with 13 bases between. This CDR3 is CAIKDRGPTDTQYF. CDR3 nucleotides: TGTGCCATCAAGGACAGAGGGCCCACAGATACGCAGTATTTT.

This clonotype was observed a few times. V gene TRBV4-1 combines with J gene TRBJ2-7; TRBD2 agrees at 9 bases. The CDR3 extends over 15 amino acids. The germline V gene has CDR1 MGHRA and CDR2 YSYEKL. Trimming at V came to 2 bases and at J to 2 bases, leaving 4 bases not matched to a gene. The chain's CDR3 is CASSQLAGDTYEQYF. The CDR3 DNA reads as TGCGCCAGCAGCCAATTAGCGGGAGATACCTACGAGCAGTACTTC.

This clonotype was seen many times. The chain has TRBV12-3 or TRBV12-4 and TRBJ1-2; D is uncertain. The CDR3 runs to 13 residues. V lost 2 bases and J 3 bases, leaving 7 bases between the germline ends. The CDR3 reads CASSLREDYGYTF. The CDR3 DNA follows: TGTGCCAGCAGTTTAAGGGAGGACTATGGCTACACCTTC.

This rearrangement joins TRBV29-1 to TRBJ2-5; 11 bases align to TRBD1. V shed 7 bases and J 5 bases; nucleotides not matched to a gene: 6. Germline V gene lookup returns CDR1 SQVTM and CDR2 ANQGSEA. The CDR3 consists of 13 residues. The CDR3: CSAGQGARETQYF. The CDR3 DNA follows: TGCAGCGCTGGACAGGGGGCGAGGGAGACCCAGTACTTC.

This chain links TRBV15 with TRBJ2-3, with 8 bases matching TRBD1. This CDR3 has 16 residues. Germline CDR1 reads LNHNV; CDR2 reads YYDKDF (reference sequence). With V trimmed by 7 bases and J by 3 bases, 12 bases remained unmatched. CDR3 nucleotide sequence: TGTGCCACCACCGCGCGGGACAGGCCATCAACAGATACGCAGTATTTT. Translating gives CATTARDRPSTDTQYF.

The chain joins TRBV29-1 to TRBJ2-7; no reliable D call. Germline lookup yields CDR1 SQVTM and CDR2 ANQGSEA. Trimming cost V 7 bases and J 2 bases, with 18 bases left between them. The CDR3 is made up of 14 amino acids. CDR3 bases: TGCAGCGCTACTGAGGCCCACCGTGCCTACGAGCAGTACTTC. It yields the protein CSATEAHRAYEQYF.

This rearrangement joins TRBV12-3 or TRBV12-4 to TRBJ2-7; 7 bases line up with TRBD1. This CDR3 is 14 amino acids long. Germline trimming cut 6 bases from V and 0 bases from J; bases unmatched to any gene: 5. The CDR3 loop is CASRIRDSSYEQYF. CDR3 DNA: TGTGCCAGCAGAATCCGGGACAGCTCCTACGAGCAGTACTTC.

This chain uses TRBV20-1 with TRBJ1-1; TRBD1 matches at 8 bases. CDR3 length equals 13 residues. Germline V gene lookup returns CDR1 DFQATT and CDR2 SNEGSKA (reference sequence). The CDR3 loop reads CSGFQGAHTEAFF. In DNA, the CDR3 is TGCAGCGGTTTCCAGGGGGCTCATACTGAAGCTTTCTTT.

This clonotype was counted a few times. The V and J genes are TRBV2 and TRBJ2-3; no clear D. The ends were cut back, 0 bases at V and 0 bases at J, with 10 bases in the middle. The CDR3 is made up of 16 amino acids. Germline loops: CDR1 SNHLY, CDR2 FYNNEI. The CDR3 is CASSEASLGSTDTQYF. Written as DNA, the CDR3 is TGTGCCAGCAGTGAAGCGAGTCTCGGAAGCACAGATACGCAGTATTTT.

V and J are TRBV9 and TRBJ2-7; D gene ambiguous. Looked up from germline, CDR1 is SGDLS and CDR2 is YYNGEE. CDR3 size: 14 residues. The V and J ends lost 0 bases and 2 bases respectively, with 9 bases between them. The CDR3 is CASSVGPAAYEQYF. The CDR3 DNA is TGTGCCAGCAGCGTAGGCCCCGCCGCCTACGAGCAGTACTTC.

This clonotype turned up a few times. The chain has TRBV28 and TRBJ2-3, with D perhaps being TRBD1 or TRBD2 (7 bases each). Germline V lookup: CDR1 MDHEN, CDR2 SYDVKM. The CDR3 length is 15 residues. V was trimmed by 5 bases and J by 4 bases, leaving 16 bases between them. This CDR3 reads CASSGATGRADTQYF. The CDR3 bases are TGTGCCAGCAGTGGAGCGACAGGGAGGGCAGATACGCAGTATTTT.

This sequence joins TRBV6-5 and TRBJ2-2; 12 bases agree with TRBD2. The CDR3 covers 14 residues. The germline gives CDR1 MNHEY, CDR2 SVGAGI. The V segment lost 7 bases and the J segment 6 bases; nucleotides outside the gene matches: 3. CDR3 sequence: CASKLAGGPGELFF. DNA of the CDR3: TGTGCCAGCAAACTAGCGGGAGGCCCCGGGGAGCTGTTTTTT.

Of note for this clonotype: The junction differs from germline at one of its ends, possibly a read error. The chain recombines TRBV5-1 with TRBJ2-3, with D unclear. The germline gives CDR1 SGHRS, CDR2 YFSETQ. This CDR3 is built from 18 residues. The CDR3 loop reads CPSSLARLGGPNTDTQYF. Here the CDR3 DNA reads TGCCCCAGCAGCTTGGCCCGGTTGGGCGGCCCTAACACAGATACGCAGTATTTT.

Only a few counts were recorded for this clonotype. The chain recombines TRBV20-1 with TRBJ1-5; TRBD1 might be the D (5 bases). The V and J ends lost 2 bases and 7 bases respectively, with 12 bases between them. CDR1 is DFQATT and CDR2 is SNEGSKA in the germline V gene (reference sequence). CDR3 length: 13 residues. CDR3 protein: CSARRGTGQPQHF. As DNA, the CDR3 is TGCAGTGCTAGACGAGGAACAGGACAGCCCCAGCATTTT.